This TCR beta chain was sequenced in a study of cytomegalovirus exposure and HLA in healthy donors. Study-level background: Unique TCR beta sequences numbering over 100 million came from 150 million to 200 million T cells in an earlier analysis.

Notes on the study in general: When presence/absence was analysed, sequencing depth was taken to be roughly uniform across donors.

Vbeta (60) and Jbeta (13) primers were used in the PCR. Profiled with immunoSEQ multiplex PCR; TCRdb holds only in-frame clones, not every one. The sample records 110,000 or so clones, about 79% being singletons. A remark on this clone: Its specificity is unknown. This sample includes further DNA sequences coding for the same CDR3.

CDR3 length: 14 amino acids. V lost 0 bases, J lost 2 bases, and 8 bases lay in between. The V gene's germline CDR1 is SGDLS and CDR2 YYNGEE. The rearrangement joins TRBV9 to TRBJ2-5; D is perhaps TRBD2 (6 bases). The TCR sequence derives from a woman under 30 in good health and CMV-seronegative. Sequencing input: PBMCs. DNA for the CDR3: TGTGCCAGCAGCGTAGAAGGAGGGCAAGAGACCCAGTACTTC. This translates into CASSVEGGQETQYF. The full variable domain, its missing parts supplied by reference TRBV9 and TRBJ2-5, is DSGVTQTPKHLITATGQRVTLRCSPRSGDLSVYWYQQSLDQGLQFLIQYYNGEERAKGNILERFSAQQFPDLHSELNLSSLELGDSALYFCASSVEGGQETQYFGPGTRLLVL.